One sample yielded the 28 T cell receptor beta chains listed below, sequenced in a study of identical twins (dated by TCRdb to 2016 to 2017). Library method: 5' RACE. This sample was sequenced with an Illumina HiSeq 2000. TCRdb cleaned the public reads at Q25 with fastp, built clones with MiXCR and kept in-frame beta chains. Each entry merges the rows of one CDR3 protein and shows their most common DNA and genes. The sample records a few hundred thousand distinct CDR3 sequences, about 18% of which are singletons. The ten largest clones take up roughly 12% of the sample. Sequencing was performed on naive T cells sorted from blood. Explained via the paper, the cell subset or site label denotes: cells isolated with a human naive T-cell isolation kit. All receptors derive from a man in his forties or fifties in good health.

This chain uses TRBV11-2 with TRBJ2-3, with D maybe TRBD1 (6 bases). The CDR3 runs 17 residues. Trimming took off 1 base at V and 3 bases at J, with 17 bases between the two ends. Germline lookup yields CDR1 SGHAT and CDR2 FQNNGV. The CDR3 spells CASSLGDHRDLTDTQYF. For the CDR3, the DNA is TGTGCCAGCAGCTTAGGCGATCACAGGGATCTGACAGATACGCAGTATTTT.

CDR3 protein: CASSQDRGAVSYEQYF. In DNA form, the CDR3 reads TGCGCCAGCAGCCAAGATCGCGGGGCGGTTAGCTACGAGCAGTACTTC. The V call is TRBV4-3, the J call TRBJ2-7, with TRBD2 as a possible D gene (6 bases). Trimming left V 0 bases short and J 3 bases short, with 15 bases between. Germline CDR1 LGHNA, CDR2 YSLEER. This CDR3 is built from 16 residues.

The chain employs TRBV10-3 and TRBJ1-3, with 8 bases that match TRBD1. V lost 1 base to trimming and J lost 2 bases; unmatched junction nucleotides: 4. The CDR3 loop spans 16 amino acids. Germline V gene data show CDR1 as ENHRY and CDR2 as SYGVKD. The CDR3 nucleotides read TGTGCCATCAGTGAGTTGACGACAGGGGCTGGAAACACCATATATTTT. It translates to CAISELTTGAGNTIYF.

The rearrangement links TRBV20-1 to TRBJ1-5, with D hard to call. Trimming shortened V by 6 bases and J by 9 bases, and 9 bases separated the two germline ends. This CDR3 is built from 10 residues. Per germline, CDR1 DFQATT and CDR2 SNEGSKA (reference sequence). The CDR3 region is CSARRRPQHF. Written as DNA, the CDR3 is TGCAGTGCCAGGAGACGGCCCCAGCATTTT.

This clonotype occurred a few times. V usage is TRBV12-3 or TRBV12-4 and J usage is TRBJ1-3; 7 bases map to TRBD1. The V gene end was trimmed by 2 bases and the J gene end by 0 bases; junction bases not matched to a gene: 4. This CDR3 contains 16 residues. CDR3 coding DNA: TGTGCCAGCAGTTTATTGACAGGGCTCTCTGGAAACACCATATATTTT. Residues: CASSLLTGLSGNTIYF.

This clonotype was recorded many times. V and J are TRBV7-9 and TRBJ2-2, with D perhaps TRBD1 (5 bases). The V gene's germline CDR1 is SEHNR and CDR2 FQNEAQ (reference sequence). The CDR3 extends over 15 amino acids. The germline V and J ends were trimmed by 5 bases and 4 bases, with 14 bases remaining between them. The CDR3 DNA follows: TGTGCCAGCAGCCCTCAGGGCATCGGCACCGGGGAGCTGTTTTTT. Its translation: CASSPQGIGTGELFF.

This clonotype was picked up many times. J is TRBJ2-2 and V is TRBV29-1; D is uncertain. Trimming shortened V by 4 bases and J by 6 bases, and 9 bases separated the two germline ends. This CDR3 is built from 12 residues. Germline lookup yields CDR1 SQVTM and CDR2 ANQGSEA. The CDR3 DNA sequence: TGCAGCGTTGTGTCCGGCGCCGGGGAGCTGTTTTTT. It codes for CSVVSGAGELFF.

The rearrangement links TRBV30 to TRBJ1-2, with D maybe TRBD1 (5 bases). The CDR3 sequence is 12 residues long. Germline loops: CDR1 GTSNPN, CDR2 SVGIG (reference sequence). V lost 5 bases and J 6 bases, leaving 13 bases between the germline ends. DNA for the CDR3: TGTGCCTGGGCCCGGGGCCATCATGGCTACACCTTC. Translated: CAWARGHHGYTF.

The table lists this clonotype with a count of one. The chain couples TRBV28 to TRBJ2-3; D is ambiguous. Germline loops: CDR1 MDHEN, CDR2 SYDVKM. This CDR3 is built from 11 residues. The V end was cut by 5 bases, the J end by 8 bases, with 8 bases between. CDR3: CASSASRTQYF. The CDR3 bases are TGTGCCAGCAGTGCCTCGCGTACGCAGTATTTT.

In nucleotides, the CDR3 is TGTGCCAGCAGCTCTTTGACAATCGCGGCCAGCTCTGGGGCCAACGTCCTGACTTTC. Translation gives CASSSLTIAASSGANVLTF. This chain connects TRBV11-2 to TRBJ2-6, with D unresolved. Germline loops: CDR1 SGHAT, CDR2 FQNNGV. The CDR3 contains 19 residues. Trimming took off 4 bases at V and 0 bases at J, with 19 bases between the two ends.

The chain couples TRBV12-3 or TRBV12-4 to TRBJ2-7; TRBD2 is a possible D gene (5 bases). There are 15 residues in the CDR3. Trimming took 6 bases from V and 7 from J, leaving 22 bases between them. CDR3 coding DNA: TGTGCCAGCAGAGGAGACGGACTTGGGTCGAGGGAGCAGTACTTC. It translates to CASRGDGLGSREQYF.

The J gene is TRBJ1-3, the V gene TRBV14; perhaps TRBD1 as D (5 bases). This CDR3 contains 16 residues. The V gene lost 5 bases and the J gene lost 8 bases, with 22 bases spanning the gap. Germline-derived CDR1 and CDR2 are SGHDN and FVKESK. The DNA of the CDR3 is TGTGCCAGCAGCTTCCTCCGGGGGACGACGTATGACACCATATATTTT. Translated, it gives CASSFLRGTTYDTIYF.

Only a few counts were recorded for this clonotype. This sequence joins TRBV15 and TRBJ2-7, with 7 bases aligning to TRBD1. The V gene end was trimmed by 6 bases and the J gene end by 6 bases; junction bases not matched to a gene: 8. The CDR3 is made up of 13 amino acids. Germline CDR1 is LNHNV and CDR2 is YYDKDF (reference sequence). CDR3 DNA sequence: TGTGCCACCAGTCTAACGGGACAGTCCGAGCAGTACTTC. Protein: CATSLTGQSEQYF.

The chain couples TRBV4-2 to TRBJ2-1; weak D call: TRBD2 (6 bases). Germline lookup yields CDR1 LGHNA and CDR2 YNFKEQ. The V end was cut by 1 base, the J end by 9 bases, with 10 bases between. CDR3 size: 13 residues. CDR3 in DNA: TGTGCCAGCAGCCAAGGGAGGGAATCTGAGCAGTTCTTC. The encoded protein is CASSQGRESEQFF.

A few counts support this clonotype. V usage is TRBV6-5 and J usage is TRBJ2-2; TRBD2 aligns across 10 bases. V dropped 0 bases and J dropped 4; count of bases not matched to a gene: 11. This CDR3 comprises 19 residues. Germline CDR1 reads MNHEY; CDR2 reads SVGAGI. The CDR3 DNA follows: TGTGCCAGCAGTTACTCAGGTCGGCTAGCGGGAGCGGGCACCGGGGAGCTGTTTTTT. This translates into CASSYSGRLAGAGTGELFF.

The chain carries TRBV20-1 and TRBJ1-2; D gene unclear. This CDR3 spans 12 amino acids. The V gene lost 2 bases and the J gene lost 8 bases, with 12 bases spanning the gap. Germline CDR1 reads DFQATT; CDR2 reads SNEGSKA (reference sequence). The CDR3 is CSARQVPSGYTF. In DNA form, the CDR3 reads TGCAGTGCTAGACAGGTTCCTTCAGGCTACACCTTC.

The rearrangement links TRBV5-5 to TRBJ1-2, with D uncertain. Trimming left V 4 bases short and J 1 base short, with 11 bases between. This CDR3 region has 14 residues. Germline CDR1 and CDR2: SGHKS and YYEKEE (reference sequence). CDR3 bases: TGTGCCAGCAGCCCTCCTGGGCTTAACTATGGCTACACCTTC. It yields the protein CASSPPGLNYGYTF.

This clonotype was observed a handful of times. The CDR3 nucleotides are TGTGCCAGCAGTCTCTTGACGGGGGTCTACGAGCAGTACTTC. Protein sequence: CASSLLTGVYEQYF. J is TRBJ2-7 and V is TRBV6-1; D is possibly TRBD2 (6 bases). V was trimmed by 5 bases and J by 3 bases, leaving 14 bases between them. Germline V gene lookup returns CDR1 MNHNS and CDR2 SASEGT. This CDR3 is built from 14 residues.

The genes are TRBV5-1 and TRBJ2-5, with D possibly called TRBD1 or TRBD2 (5 bases each). Germline-derived CDR1 and CDR2 are SGHRS and YFSETQ. With 4 bases removed from V and 5 bases from J, the gap between germline ends came to 15 bases. The CDR3 covers 14 residues. CDR3 sequence reads: CASSRRDPWETQYF. The CDR3, as DNA: TGCGCCAGCAGCAGACGGGACCCTTGGGAGACCCAGTACTTC.

This clonotype was counted a few times. V gene TRBV7-6 combines with J gene TRBJ1-1; 7 bases line up with TRBD1. The V gene end was trimmed by 5 bases and the J gene end by 1 base; junction bases not matched to a gene: 7. The CDR3 totals 15 residues. CDR1 is SGHVS and CDR2 is FNYEAQ in the germline V gene. CDR3 in amino acids: CASSDAGTENTEAFF. As DNA, the CDR3 is TGTGCCAGCAGCGATGCCGGGACAGAGAACACTGAAGCTTTCTTT.

Concerning this clonotype itself: A much more abundant neighbour one base away suggests this may be a read error. A read error is likely, as this CDR3 ends without the conserved phenylalanine or tryptophan. The genes are TRBV7-8 and TRBJ1-5; TRBD1 might be the D (5 bases). V was pared by 5 bases and J by 0 bases, with 14 bases between. Germline V gene lookup returns CDR1 SGHVS and CDR2 FQNEAQ. The CDR3 is 16 amino acids. Here the CDR3 DNA reads TGTGCCAGCAGCCCCACCCGGGGGTATAGCAATCAGCCCCAGCATATT. As protein: CASSPTRGYSNQPQHI.

Points on this clonotype: A much more abundant neighbour one base away suggests this may be a read error. CDR3 DNA sequence: TGCAGTGCTACCCGGACCCGTCTGGGGTCCGAGCAGTGCTTC. Translated, it gives CSATRTRLGSEQCF. This chain joins TRBV20-1 and TRBJ2-7; D gene unclear. The length of the CDR3 is 14 residues. CDR1 is DFQATT, CDR2 SNEGSKA, per germline (reference sequence).

In this sample, this clonotype turned up a few times. The chain has TRBV12-3 or TRBV12-4 and TRBJ2-7; 8 bases map to TRBD1. Germline trimming cut 5 bases from V and 6 bases from J; bases unmatched to any gene: 6. The CDR3 sequence is 13 residues long. CDR3 coding DNA: TGTGCCAGCAGTCCCAGACAGGGGAGCGAGCAGTACTTC. Its translation is CASSPRQGSEQYF.

This sequence joins TRBV30 and TRBJ2-1; D unresolved. Germline lookup yields CDR1 GTSNPN and CDR2 SVGIG (reference sequence). This CDR3 is 13 amino acids long. Trimming cost V 0 bases and J 4 bases, with 7 bases left between them. CDR3 DNA sequence: TGTGCCTGGAGTGTAAGCAGGTACAATGAGCAGTTCTTC. Residues: CAWSVSRYNEQFF.

This clonotype was seen a handful of times. The chain links TRBV6-5 to TRBJ2-7, with 10 bases lining up with TRBD2. Trimming took 0 bases from V and 6 from J; bases not matched to a gene: 5. CDR3 length: 15 residues. Germline CDR1 MNHEY, CDR2 SVGAGI. For the CDR3, the DNA is TGTGCCAGCAGTTACTCCTCTAGCGGGAGACCCGAGCAGTACTTC. Translating it yields CASSYSSSGRPEQYF.

V usage is TRBV11-2 and J usage is TRBJ2-1, with D unresolved. Trimming removed 5 bases from V and 5 bases from J, with 10 bases in between. Germline V gene data show CDR1 as SGHAT and CDR2 as FQNNGV. This CDR3 spans 13 amino acids. CDR3 sequence reads: CASSVARDNEQFF. The DNA of the CDR3 is TGTGCCAGCAGCGTAGCTAGAGACAATGAGCAGTTCTTC.

This sequence joins TRBV5-1 and TRBJ1-2; 7 bases fit TRBD1. Per the germline V gene, CDR1 is SGHRS and CDR2 is YFSETQ. After removal of 4 bases from V and 6 bases from J, the junction contained 9 bases not matched to a gene. The CDR3 consists of 14 residues. The CDR3 loop is CASSPRTGGNGYTF. The CDR3 DNA sequence: TGCGCCAGCAGCCCTAGGACAGGCGGAAATGGCTACACCTTC.

CDR3 sequence reads: CSAKPGQGAFF. CDR3 in DNA: TGCAGTGCTAAACCGGGACAGGGGGCTTTCTTT. The chain links TRBV20-1 to TRBJ1-1, with 10 nucleotides matching TRBD1. J was trimmed by 11 bases and V by 4 bases; bases with no gene match: 4. Germline lookup yields CDR1 DFQATT and CDR2 SNEGSKA (reference sequence). CDR3 length equals 11 residues.